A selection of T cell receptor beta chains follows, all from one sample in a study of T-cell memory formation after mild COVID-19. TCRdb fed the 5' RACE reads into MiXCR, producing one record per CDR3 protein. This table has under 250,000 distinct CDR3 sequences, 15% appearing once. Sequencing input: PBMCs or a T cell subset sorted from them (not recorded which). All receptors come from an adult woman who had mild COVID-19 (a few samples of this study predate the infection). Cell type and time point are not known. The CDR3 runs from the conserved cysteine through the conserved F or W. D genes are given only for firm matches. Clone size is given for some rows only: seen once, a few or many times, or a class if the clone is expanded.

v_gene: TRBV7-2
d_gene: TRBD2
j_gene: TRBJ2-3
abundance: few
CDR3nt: TGTGCCAGCAGCGTAATCCCTGGGACTAGCGGGGGAACAGATACGCAGTATTTT
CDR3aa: CASSVIPGTSGGTDTQYF

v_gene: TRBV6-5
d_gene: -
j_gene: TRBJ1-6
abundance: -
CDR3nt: TGTGCCAGCAGACGCGACCCGAACGGACTGCCCCTCCACTTT
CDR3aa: CASRRDPNGLPLHF

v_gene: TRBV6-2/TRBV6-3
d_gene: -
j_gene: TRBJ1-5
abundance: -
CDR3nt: TGTGCCACTATGAGGTTCAGCAATCAGCCCCAGCATTTT
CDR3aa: CATMRFSNQPQHF

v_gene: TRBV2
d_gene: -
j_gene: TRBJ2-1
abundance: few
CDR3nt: TGTGCCAGCGAATTCGGAGCGAGGCAGTTCTTC
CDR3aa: CASEFGARQFF

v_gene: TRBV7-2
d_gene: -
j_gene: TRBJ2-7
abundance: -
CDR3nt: TGTGCCAGCAGCTACCATGGACTGGCCTACGAGCAGTACTTC
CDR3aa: CASSYHGLAYEQYF

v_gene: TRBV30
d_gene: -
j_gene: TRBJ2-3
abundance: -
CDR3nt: TGTGCCTGGAGGCTCGGAGGGCCCACAGATACGCAGTATTTT
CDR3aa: CAWRLGGPTDTQYF

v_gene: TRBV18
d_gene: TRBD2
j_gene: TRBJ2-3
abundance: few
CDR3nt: TGTGCCAGCTCACCCTCCGGTCTAGCGGGACCCCCTTCGCAGTATTTT
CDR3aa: CASSPSGLAGPPSQYF

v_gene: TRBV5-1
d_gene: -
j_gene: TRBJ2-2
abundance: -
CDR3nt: TGCGCCAGCAGTCGCGGCCACAGCTCGGCCTTCCCGAACACCGGGGAGCTGTTTTTT
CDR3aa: CASSRGHSSAFPNTGELFF

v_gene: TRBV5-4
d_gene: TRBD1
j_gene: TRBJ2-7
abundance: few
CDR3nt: TGTGCCAGATACAGGGGTTTCGCCTACGAGCAGTACTTC
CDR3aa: CARYRGFAYEQYF

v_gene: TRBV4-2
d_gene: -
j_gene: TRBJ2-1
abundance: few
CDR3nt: TGTGCCAGCAGCCCTAGCGTTGGGGACAATGAGCAGTTCTTC
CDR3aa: CASSPSVGDNEQFF

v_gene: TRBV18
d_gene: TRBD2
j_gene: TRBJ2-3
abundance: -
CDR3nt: TGTGCCAGCTCCCGGGACTACACAGATACGCAGTATTTT
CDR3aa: CASSRDYTDTQYF

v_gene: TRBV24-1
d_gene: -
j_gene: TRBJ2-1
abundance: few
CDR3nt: TGTGCCACCAGTCCACTGCAAAACCCCGACAGTAATGAGCAGTTCTTC
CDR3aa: CATSPLQNPDSNEQFF

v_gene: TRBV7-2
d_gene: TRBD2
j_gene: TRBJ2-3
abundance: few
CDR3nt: TGTGCCAGCAGCTTAGTGAGGGCTAGCGGGAGGGCCTTCTACCGAGCAGATACGCAGTATTTT
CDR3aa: CASSLVRASGRAFYRADTQYF

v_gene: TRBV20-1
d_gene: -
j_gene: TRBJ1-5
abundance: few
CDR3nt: TGCAGTGCGCCACCTACCGGGAGAAATCAGCCCCAGCATTTT
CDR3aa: CSAPPTGRNQPQHF

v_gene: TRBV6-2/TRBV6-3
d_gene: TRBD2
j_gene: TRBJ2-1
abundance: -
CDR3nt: TGTGCCAGCAGTTCAAGGGGACTAGAGGTCAATGAGCAGTTCTTC
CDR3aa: CASSSRGLEVNEQFF

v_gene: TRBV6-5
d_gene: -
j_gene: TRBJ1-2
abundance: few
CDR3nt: TGTGCCAGCAGTTACCAGGCCCAGGGCTATGGCTACACCTTC
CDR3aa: CASSYQAQGYGYTF

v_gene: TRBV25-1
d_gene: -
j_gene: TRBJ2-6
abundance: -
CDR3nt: TGTGCCAGCAGTGACGTGGGGGCCCGCTCGCTTTCTGGGGCCAACGTCCTGACTTTC
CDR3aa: CASSDVGARSLSGANVLTF

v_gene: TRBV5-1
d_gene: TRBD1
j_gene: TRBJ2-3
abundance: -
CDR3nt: TGCGCCAGCAGCTGGACTACAGGGGGCGTAAGGAAGACAGATACGCAGTATTTT
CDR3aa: CASSWTTGGVRKTDTQYF

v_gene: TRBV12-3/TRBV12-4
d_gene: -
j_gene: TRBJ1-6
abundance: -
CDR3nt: TGTGCCAGCAGTTTCCGACAGGCTAATTCACCCCTCCACTTT
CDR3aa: CASSFRQANSPLHF

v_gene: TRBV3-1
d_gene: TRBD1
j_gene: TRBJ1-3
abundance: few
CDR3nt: TGTGCCAGCAGCCAAGAGAAGGGGGCCGGAAACACCATATATTTT
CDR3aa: CASSQEKGAGNTIYF

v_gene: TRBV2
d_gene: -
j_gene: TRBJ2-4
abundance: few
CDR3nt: TGTGCCAGCAGTGAATCCTACCTGAAAAACATTCAGTACTTC
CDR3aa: CASSESYLKNIQYF

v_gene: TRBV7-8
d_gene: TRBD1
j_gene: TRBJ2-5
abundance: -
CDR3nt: TGTGCCAGCAGCTGGGGACAGGGCAGTCAAGAGACCCAGTACTTC
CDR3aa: CASSWGQGSQETQYF

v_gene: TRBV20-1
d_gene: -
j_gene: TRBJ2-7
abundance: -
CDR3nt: TGCAGTGCTAGAGCTGGACATAACTCAGGGGAGCAGTACTTC
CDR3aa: CSARAGHNSGEQYF

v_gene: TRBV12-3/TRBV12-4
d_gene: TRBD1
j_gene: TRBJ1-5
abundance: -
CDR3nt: TGTGCCAGCAGTGGCTACGGGACAGGGAATCAGCCCCAGCATTTT
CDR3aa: CASSGYGTGNQPQHF

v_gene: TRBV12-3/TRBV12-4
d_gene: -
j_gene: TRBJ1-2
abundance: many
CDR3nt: TGTGCCAGCAGTCCGGGACGGAGCTATGGCTACACCTTC
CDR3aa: CASSPGRSYGYTF

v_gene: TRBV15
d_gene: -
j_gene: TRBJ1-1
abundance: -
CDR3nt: TGTGCCACCAGCAGAGAGACGGCGCGGGACACTGAAGCTTTCTTT
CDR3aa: CATSRETARDTEAFF

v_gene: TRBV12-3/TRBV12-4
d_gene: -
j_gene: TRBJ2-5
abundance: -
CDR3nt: TGTGCCAGCAGTCGGGACTCCCAAGGGTCGGAGACCCAGTACTTC
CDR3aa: CASSRDSQGSETQYF